This T cell receptor (beta chain) was documented in a study of cytomegalovirus exposure and HLA in healthy donors. On this clone itself: The antigen remains unidentified.

General study results and limits: Earlier results showed most TCR beta V segments being productive about 87% or about 30% of the time. An ancestry cluster, one associated with Asian ancestry, reportedly showed fewer N-insertions than the approximately 700-donor mean in a later analysis. Follow-up analysis found HLA locus-dependent TCR association rates, highest for DRB1 and lowest for HLA-C. The authors enumerated 150 to 200 TCR beta chains as linked to cytomegalovirus.

PCR primers comprised 60 Vbeta and 13 Jbeta primers. The method was immunoSEQ multiplex PCR; TCRdb's version includes in-frame clones alone and lacks a portion of them. Altogether about 120,000 clones are present, 8.5% to 10% being singletons, with the ten largest covering over 2.5%. The CDR3 spans 15 residues. Germline V gene sequence: CDR1 MGHRA, CDR2 YSYEKL. Trimming took 9 bases from V and 6 from J; bases not matched to a gene: 13. V usage is TRBV4-1 and J usage is TRBJ2-2; 7 bases are shared with TRBD2. Sequencing was done on a sample of PBMCs. This clonotype was sampled from a man aged 25 to 40 in good health and CMV-seronegative. The CDR3 loop is CASRWSERDPGELFF. In DNA form, the CDR3 reads TGCGCCAGTAGGTGGTCTGAGCGGGATCCCGGGGAGCTGTTTTTT.